Ten or more counts support the clone carrying this T cell receptor beta chain. Its antigen is undetermined. Time point in this sample: persistent/refractory GD, antithyroid drugs over 5 years with positive TRAb. Extracted RNA from PBMCs served as the source of the TCR library. The TCR beta library used iRepertoire HTBI primers with Arm-PCR amplification of CDR3. TCRdb processed the multiplex PCR reads anew with MiXCR; each CDR3 protein has one entry. The table lists fewer than 600,000 distinct CDR3 sequences, around a fifth of them singletons, with around 13% in the top ten. The source of the sample is a study of regulatory T cells in long-lasting Graves disease. The study, taken as a whole, reports: Persistent disease was characterized by preferential usage of TRBV28, TRBJ1-2 and TRBJ2-5. The study found lower TCR diversity in persistent Graves' patients than in newly diagnosed ones.

V trimming: 5 bases; J trimming: 5 bases; junction bases outside the gene matches: 10. The CDR3 runs 15 residues. The germline CDR1 and CDR2 sequences are MDHEN and SYDVKM. The TCR sequence derives from a female donor with Graves disease. The input for sequencing was peripheral blood mononuclear cells (PBMCs), taken when the disease was refractory, from a patient treated with antithyroid drugs. This chain connects TRBV28 to TRBJ2-5; 8 nucleotides align to TRBD2. Written as DNA, the CDR3 is TGTGCCAGCAGTACCCACCGCGGACTAGCCGAGACCCAGTACTTC. It codes for CASSTHRGLAETQYF.